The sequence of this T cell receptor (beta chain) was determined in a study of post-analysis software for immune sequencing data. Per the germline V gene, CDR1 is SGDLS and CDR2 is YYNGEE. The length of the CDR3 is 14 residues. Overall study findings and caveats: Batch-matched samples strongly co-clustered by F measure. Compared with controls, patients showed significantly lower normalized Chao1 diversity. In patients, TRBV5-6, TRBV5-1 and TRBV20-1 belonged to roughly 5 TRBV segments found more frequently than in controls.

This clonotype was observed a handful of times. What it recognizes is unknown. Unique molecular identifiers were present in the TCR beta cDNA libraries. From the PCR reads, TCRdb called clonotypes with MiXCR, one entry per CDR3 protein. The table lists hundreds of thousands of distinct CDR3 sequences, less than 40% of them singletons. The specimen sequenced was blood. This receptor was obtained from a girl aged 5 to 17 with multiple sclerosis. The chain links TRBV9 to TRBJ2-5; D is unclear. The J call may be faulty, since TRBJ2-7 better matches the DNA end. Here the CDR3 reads CASSVGGVSYEQYF. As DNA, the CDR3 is TGTGCCAGCAGCGTAGGTGGGGTCTCCTACGAGCAGTACTTC.